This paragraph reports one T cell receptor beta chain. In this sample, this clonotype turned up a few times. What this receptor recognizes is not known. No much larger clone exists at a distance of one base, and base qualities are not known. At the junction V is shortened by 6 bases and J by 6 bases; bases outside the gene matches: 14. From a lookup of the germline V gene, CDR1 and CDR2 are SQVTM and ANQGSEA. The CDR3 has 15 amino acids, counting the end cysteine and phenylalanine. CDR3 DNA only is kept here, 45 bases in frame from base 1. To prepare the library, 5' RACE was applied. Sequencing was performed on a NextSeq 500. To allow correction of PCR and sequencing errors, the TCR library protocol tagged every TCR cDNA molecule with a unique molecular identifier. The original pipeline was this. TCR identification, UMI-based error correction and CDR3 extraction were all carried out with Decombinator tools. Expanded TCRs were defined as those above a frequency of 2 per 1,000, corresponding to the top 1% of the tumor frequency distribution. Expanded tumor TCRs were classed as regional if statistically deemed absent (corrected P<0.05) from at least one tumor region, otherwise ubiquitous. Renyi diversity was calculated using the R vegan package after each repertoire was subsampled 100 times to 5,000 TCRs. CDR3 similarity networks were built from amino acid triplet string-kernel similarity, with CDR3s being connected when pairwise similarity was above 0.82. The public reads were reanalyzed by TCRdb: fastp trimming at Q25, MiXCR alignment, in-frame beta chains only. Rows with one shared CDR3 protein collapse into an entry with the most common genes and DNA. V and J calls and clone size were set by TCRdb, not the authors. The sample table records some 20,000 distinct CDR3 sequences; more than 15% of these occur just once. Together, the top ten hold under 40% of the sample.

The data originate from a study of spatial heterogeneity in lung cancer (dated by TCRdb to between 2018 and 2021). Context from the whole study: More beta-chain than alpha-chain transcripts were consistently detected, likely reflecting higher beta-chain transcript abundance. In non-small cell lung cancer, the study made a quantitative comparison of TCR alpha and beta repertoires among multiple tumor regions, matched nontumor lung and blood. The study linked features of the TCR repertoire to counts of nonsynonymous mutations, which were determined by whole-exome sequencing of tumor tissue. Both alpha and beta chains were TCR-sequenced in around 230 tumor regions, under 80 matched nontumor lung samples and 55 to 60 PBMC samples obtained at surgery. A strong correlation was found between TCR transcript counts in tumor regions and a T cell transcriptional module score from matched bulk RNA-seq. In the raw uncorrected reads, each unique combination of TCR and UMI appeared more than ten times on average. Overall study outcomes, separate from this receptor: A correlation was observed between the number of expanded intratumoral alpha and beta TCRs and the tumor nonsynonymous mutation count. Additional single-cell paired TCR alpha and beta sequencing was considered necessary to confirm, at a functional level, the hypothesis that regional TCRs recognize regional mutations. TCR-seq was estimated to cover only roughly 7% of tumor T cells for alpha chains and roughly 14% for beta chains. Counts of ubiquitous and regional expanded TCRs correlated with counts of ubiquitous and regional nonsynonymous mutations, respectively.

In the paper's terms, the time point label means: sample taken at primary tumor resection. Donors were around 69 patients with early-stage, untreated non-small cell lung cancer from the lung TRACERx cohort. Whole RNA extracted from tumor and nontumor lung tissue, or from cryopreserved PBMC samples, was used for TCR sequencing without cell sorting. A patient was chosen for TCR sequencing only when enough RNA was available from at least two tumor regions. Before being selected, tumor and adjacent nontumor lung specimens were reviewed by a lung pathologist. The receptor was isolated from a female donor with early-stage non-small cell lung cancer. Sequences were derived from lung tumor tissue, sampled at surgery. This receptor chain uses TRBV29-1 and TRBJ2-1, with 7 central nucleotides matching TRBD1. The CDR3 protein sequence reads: CSVNPGGRRGNEQFF. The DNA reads TGCAGCGTGAACCCAGGGGGTAGACGTGGCAATGAGCAGTTCTTC.